This T cell receptor (beta chain) stems from a study of CD8 T cells in Susac syndrome. Reverse transcription of roughly 0.5 to 1 ug RNA was carried out with random hexamers. Each CDR3 protein gets one entry after TCRdb re-called the immunoSEQ multiplex PCR reads with MiXCR. The data contain about 180,000 distinct CDR3 sequences, about 95% of them singletons. This CDR3 comprises 14 residues. V gave up 5 bases and J gave up 3 bases; unmatched junction bases: 7. Germline V gene sequence: CDR1 SQVTM, CDR2 ANQGSEA. Sequenced sample: CD8+ T cells from PBMCs. The V gene is TRBV29-1, the J gene TRBJ2-1, with TRBD1 identical over 7 bases. The sequence came from a human donor with multiple sclerosis. The CDR3 reads CSVLGTVLYNEQFF. CDR3 nucleotides: TGCAGCGTTCTTGGGACAGTTCTCTACAATGAGCAGTTCTTC.